This T cell receptor (beta chain) stems from a study of cytomegalovirus exposure and HLA in healthy donors. The junction had 4 bases not matched to a gene; V was cut back by 8 bases and J by 4 bases. This CDR3 is built from 13 residues. Germline V gene data show CDR1 as LNHDA and CDR2 as SQIVND (reference sequence). Study-level results: Per published reports, the classifier diagnosed cytomegalovirus status with high specificity and sensitivity. While the bulk of TCR sequences proved rare, some public TCRs turned up in many donors. Researchers catalogued roughly 170 TCR beta chains as cytomegalovirus-associated.

The donors were members of the validation cohort comprising about 130 subjects, separate from the approximately 670-subject first cohort. The table came from immunoSEQ multiplex PCR; TCRdb's copy has only in-frame clones and leaves some out. The sample holds tens of thousands of clones, about 96% seen once. To note about this clone: Its antigen is unknown.

The sequenced material came from PBMCs. V and J are TRBV19 and TRBJ2-1, with 8 nucleotides matching TRBD2. The sequence came from a man aged 18 to 29 in good health and CMV-seronegative. CDR3 bases: TGTGCCAGTTACCGGGAGGGATACAATGAGCAGTTCTTC. It translates to CASYREGYNEQFF.